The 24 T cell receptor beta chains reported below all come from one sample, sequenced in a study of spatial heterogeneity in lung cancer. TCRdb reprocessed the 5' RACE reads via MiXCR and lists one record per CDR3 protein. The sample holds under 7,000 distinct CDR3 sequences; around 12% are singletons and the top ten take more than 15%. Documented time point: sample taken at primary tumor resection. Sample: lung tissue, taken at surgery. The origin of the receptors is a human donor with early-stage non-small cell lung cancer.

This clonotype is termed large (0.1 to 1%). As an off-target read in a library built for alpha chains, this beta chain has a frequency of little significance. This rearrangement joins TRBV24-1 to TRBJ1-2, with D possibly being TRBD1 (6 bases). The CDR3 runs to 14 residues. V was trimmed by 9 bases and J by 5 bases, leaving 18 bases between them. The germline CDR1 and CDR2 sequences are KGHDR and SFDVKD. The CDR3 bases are TGTGCCACCTCAAGCGCAGGGGAGGGGTATGGCTACACCTTC. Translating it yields CATSSAGEGYGYTF.

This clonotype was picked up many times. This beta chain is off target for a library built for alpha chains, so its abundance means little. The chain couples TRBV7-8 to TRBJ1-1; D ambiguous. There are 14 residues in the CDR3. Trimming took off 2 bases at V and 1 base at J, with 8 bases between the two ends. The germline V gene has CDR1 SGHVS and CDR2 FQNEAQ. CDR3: CASSLLPENTEAFF. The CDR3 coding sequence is TGTGCCAGCAGCTTATTGCCAGAGAACACTGAAGCTTTCTTT.

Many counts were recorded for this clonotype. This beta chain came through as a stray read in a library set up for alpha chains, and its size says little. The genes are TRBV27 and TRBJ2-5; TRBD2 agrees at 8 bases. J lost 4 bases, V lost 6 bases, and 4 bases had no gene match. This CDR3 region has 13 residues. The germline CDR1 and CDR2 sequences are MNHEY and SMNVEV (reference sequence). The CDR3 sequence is CASRAAGVETQYF. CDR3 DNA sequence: TGTGCCAGCAGAGCAGCGGGAGTAGAGACCCAGTACTTC.

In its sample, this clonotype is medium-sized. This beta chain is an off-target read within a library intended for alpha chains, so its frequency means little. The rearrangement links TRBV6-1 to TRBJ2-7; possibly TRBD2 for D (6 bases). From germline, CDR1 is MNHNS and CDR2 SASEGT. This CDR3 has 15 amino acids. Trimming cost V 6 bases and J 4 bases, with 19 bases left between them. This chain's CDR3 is CASRPYSGATYEQYF. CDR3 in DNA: TGTGCCAGCAGACCTTATAGCGGAGCTACGTACGAGCAGTACTTC.

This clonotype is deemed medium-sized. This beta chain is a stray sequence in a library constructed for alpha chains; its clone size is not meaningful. The CDR3 protein is CASSVVGGFGYTF. The CDR3 coding sequence is TGTGCCAGCAGCGTAGTAGGGGGCTTTGGCTACACCTTC. The chain couples TRBV9 to TRBJ1-2, with 7 bases aligning to TRBD1. Germline CDR1 SGDLS, CDR2 YYNGEE. V shed 0 bases and J 7 bases; nucleotides not matched to a gene: 3. CDR3 size: 13 residues.

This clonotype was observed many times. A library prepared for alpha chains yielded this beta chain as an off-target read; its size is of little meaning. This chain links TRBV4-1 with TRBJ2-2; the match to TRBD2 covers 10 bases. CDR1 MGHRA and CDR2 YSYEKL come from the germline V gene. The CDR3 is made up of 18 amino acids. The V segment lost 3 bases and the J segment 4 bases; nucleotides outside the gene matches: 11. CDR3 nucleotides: TGCGCCAGCAGCCACCGCCGAACTAGCGGGGTGGGCACCGGGGAGCTGTTTTTT. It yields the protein CASSHRRTSGVGTGELFF.

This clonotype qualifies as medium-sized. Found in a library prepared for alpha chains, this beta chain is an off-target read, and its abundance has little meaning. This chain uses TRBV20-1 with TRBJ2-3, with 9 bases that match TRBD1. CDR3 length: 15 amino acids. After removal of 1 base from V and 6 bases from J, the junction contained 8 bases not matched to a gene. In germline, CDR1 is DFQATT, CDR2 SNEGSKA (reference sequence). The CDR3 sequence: CSARVMGQGLDTQYF. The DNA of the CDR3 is TGCAGTGCTAGAGTGATGGGACAGGGCTTGGATACGCAGTATTTT.

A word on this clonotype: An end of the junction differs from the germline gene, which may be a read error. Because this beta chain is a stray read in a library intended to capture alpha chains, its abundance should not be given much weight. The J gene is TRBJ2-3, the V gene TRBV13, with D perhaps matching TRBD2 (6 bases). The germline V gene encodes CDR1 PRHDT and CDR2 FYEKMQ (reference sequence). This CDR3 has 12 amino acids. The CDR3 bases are TGTGTCAGCAGCTTCGCGGGGCGGGAGCAGTATTTT. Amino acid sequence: CVSSFAGREQYF.

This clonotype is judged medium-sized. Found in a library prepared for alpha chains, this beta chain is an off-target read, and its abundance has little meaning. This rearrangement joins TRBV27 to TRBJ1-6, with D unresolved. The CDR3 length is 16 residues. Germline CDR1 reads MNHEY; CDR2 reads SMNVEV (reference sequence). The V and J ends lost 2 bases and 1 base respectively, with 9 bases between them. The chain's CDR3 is CASSLESRSYNSPLHF. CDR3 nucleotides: TGTGCCAGCAGTTTAGAAAGTAGATCCTATAATTCACCCCTCCACTTT.

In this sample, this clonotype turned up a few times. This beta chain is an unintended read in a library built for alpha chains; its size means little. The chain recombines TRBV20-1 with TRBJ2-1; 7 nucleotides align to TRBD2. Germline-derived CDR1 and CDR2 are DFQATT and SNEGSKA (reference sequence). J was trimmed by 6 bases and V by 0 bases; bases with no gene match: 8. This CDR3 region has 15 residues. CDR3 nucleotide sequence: TGCAGTGCTAGAGATCTAACGGGAGGAGTCAATGAGCAGTTCTTC. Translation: CSARDLTGGVNEQFF.

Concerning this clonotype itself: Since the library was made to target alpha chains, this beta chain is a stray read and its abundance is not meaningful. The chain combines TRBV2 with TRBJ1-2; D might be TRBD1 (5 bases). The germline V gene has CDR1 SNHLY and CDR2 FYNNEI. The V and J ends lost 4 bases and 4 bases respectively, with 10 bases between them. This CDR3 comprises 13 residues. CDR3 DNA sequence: TGTGCCAGCAGTGGTGGGACTGGCTATGGCTACACCTTC. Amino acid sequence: CASSGGTGYGYTF.

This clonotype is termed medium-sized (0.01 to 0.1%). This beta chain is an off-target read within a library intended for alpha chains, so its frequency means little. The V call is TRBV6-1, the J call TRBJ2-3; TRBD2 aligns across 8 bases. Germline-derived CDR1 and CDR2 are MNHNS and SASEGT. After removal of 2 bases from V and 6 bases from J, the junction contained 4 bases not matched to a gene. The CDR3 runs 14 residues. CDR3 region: CASSEREGPDTQYF. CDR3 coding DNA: TGTGCCAGCAGTGAACGGGAGGGTCCGGATACGCAGTATTTT.

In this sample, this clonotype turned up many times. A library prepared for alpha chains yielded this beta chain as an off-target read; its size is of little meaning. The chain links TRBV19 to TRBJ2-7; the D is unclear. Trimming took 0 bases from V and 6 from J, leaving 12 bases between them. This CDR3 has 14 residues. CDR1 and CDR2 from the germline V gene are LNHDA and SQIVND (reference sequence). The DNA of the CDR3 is TGTGCCAGTAGTATAGAAGGCACCGCTATCGAGCAGTACTTC. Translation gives CASSIEGTAIEQYF.

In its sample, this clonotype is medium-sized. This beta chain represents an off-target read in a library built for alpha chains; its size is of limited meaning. CDR3 amino acids: CASSVRTSGETQYF. For the CDR3, the DNA is TGTGCCAGCAGTGTTAGGACTAGCGGAGAGACCCAGTACTTC. The rearrangement uses TRBV2 and TRBJ2-5, with 10 positions matching TRBD2. The CDR3 is 14 residues long. The ends lost 4 bases at V and 4 bases at J; junction bases unmatched: 3. Germline V gene sequence: CDR1 SNHLY, CDR2 FYNNEI.

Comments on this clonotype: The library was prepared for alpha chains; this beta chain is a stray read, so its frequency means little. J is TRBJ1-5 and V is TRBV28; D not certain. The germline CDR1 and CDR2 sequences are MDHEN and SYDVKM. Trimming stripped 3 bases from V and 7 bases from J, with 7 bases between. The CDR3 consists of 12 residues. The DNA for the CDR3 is TGTGCCAGCAGTTTGGGGAAACAGCCCCAGCATTTT. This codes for CASSLGKQPQHF.

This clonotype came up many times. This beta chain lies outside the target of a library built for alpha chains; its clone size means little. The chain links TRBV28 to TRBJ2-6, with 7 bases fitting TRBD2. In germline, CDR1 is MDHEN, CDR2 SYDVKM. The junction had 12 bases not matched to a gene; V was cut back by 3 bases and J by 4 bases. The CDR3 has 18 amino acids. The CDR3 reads CASSFELGGARGANVLTF. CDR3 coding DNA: TGTGCCAGCAGTTTTGAATTGGGAGGGGCGAGGGGGGCCAACGTCCTGACTTTC.

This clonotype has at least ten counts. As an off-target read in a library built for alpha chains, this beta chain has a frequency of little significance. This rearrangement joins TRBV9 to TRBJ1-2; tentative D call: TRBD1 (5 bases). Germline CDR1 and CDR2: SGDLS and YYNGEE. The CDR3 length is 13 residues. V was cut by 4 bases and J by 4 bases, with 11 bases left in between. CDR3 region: CASSLDSAYGYTF. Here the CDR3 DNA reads TGTGCCAGCAGCCTCGACAGCGCCTATGGCTACACCTTC.

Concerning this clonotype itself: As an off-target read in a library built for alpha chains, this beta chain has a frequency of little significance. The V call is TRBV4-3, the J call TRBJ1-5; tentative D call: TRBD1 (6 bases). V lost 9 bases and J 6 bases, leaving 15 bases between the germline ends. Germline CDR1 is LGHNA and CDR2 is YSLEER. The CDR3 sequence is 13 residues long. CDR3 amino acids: CASSQGEGQPQHF. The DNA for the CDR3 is TGCGCCAGTTCACAGGGAGAAGGTCAGCCCCAGCATTTT.

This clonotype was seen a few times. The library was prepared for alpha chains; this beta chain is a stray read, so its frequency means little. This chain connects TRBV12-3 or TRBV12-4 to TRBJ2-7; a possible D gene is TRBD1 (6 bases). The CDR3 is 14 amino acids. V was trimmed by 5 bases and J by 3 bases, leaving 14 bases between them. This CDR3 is CASSTGTRHYEQYF. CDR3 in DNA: TGTGCCAGCAGTACGGGGACACGTCACTACGAGCAGTACTTC.

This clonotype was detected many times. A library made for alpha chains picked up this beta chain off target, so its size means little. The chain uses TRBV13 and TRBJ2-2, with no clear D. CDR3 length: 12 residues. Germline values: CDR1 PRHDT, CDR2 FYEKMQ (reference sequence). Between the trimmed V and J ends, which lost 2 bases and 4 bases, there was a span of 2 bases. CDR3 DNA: TGTGCCAGCAGCTTAAGCACCGGGGAGCTGTTTTTT. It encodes CASSLSTGELFF.

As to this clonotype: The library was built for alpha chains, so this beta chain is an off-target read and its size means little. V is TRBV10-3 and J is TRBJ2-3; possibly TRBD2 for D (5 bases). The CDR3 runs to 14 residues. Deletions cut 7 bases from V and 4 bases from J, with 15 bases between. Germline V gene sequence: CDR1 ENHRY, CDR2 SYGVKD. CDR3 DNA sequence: TGTGCCATCACCCAAACTAGAGACGCAGATACGCAGTATTTT. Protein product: CAITQTRDADTQYF.

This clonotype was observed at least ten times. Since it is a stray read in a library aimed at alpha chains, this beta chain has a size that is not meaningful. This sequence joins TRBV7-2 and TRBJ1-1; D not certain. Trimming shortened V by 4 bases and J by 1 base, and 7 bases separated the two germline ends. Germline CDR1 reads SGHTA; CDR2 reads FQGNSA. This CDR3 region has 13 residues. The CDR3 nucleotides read TGTGCCAGCAGCTCCAACCCGAACACTGAAGCTTTCTTT. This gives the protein CASSSNPNTEAFF.

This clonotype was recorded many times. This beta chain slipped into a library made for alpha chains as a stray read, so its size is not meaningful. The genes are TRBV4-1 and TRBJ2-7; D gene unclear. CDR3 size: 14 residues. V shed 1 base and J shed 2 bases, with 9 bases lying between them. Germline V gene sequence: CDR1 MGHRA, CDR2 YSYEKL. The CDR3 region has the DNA TGCGCCAGCAGCCAAGCCATGGGGACCTACGAGCAGTACTTC. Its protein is CASSQAMGTYEQYF.

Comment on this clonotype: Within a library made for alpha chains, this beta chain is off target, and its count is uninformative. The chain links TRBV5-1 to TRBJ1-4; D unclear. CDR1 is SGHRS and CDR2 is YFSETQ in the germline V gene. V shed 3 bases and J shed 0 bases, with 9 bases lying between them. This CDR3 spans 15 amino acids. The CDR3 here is CASSSGDSTNEKLFF. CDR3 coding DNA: TGCGCCAGCAGCTCCGGGGATTCAACTAATGAAAAACTGTTTTTT.